This T cell receptor beta chain was found in a study of blood T cell repertoires in COVID-19. About the research overall: PBMCs, B-cell-depleted T cells, or T cells provided the cDNA or gDNA that made up the material.

Germline values: CDR1 MNHEY, CDR2 SVGAGI. V lost 8 bases, J lost 0 bases, and 17 bases lay in between. The CDR3 loop spans 15 amino acids. Authors' data handling: For nucleated cells, counts were estimated from reference gene primer amplification. TCRdb keeps only in-frame clones here, not all; method: immunoSEQ multiplex PCR. V, J and clone size derive from that table, while D and trimming were established from the DNA sequence. The sample has 250,000 to 350,000 clones; about 88% are singletons. This clonotype originated in a human donor with COVID-19, enrolled during active disease. The donor label of this sample is uncertain. Material: peripheral blood. The J gene is TRBJ2-7, the V gene TRBV6-5; maybe TRBD2 (5 bases). CDR3 sequence: CASGRSGFSSYEQYF. The DNA of the CDR3 is TGTGCCAGCGGCCGCTCGGGGTTCAGCTCCTACGAGCAGTACTTC.